This T cell receptor beta chain was found in a study of blood T cell repertoires in COVID-19. Study information: The cDNA or gDNA used as material had been derived from T cells, B-cell-depleted T cells, or PBMCs.

This clone was detected a few times. Original analysis: Quantification of nucleated cells was approximated via reference gene primer amplification. Here immunoSEQ multiplex PCR was the method, and the copy in TCRdb shows in-frame clones only, minus some. V and J calls and clone size are as listed in that table; D and trimming were resolved from the DNA. Among about 200,000 clones, just under 90% were seen once, and the ten largest hold 6.2%. The TCR comes from a man in his sixties who had recovered from COVID-19. Material: peripheral blood.

CDR3 amino acids: CASSPVGRGREKLFF. The CDR3 DNA follows: TGTGCCAGCAGTCCTGTTGGGCGGGGAAGGGAAAAACTGTTTTTT. The chain has TRBV28 and TRBJ1-4, with unresolved D. Germline V CDR1 and CDR2: MDHEN, SYDVKM. Trimming removed 5 bases from V and 8 bases from J, with 18 bases in between. The CDR3 totals 15 residues.